Reported below is one T cell receptor beta chain. Its matching antigen is unknown. J was trimmed by 6 bases and V by 4 bases; bases with no gene match: 12. The germline V gene encodes CDR1 SGHRS and CDR2 YFSETQ. The length of the CDR3 is 16 residues. Time point specified: cycle 4 day 1 (C4D1), after 6 weeks of nivolumab. Every patient was affected by relapse after autologous stem cell transplantation, while exposure to brentuximab vedotin was not uniform. The repertoire was sequenced with immunoSEQ multiplex PCR; TCRdb's copy has only in-frame clones and lacks some. The data show tens of thousands of clones, 90% seen once. This entry belongs to a study of PD-1 blockade in classical Hodgkin lymphoma. Study-wide results and caveats: Baseline diversity was lower in partial responders and progressors than complete responders.

The sequence was collected from a human donor with classical Hodgkin lymphoma. The source material was peripheral blood mononuclear cells (PBMCs), sampled before the fourth cycle of nivolumab. V gene TRBV5-1 combines with J gene TRBJ1-5, with TRBD1 matching 8 bases. The CDR3, as DNA: TGCGCCAGCAGCCCAAGCCTCTCAGGGGGCGGTCAGCCCCAGCATTTT. Translating gives CASSPSLSGGGQPQHF.